This T cell receptor (beta chain) was captured by sequencing in a study of metastatic and nonmetastatic thyroid tumors. Overall study context: It was across blood and tumor or nodule tissue from malignant and benign thyroid patients that repertoires were compared. Findings and caveats of the study: Benign nodules reportedly had significantly lower TCR beta diversity than malignant thyroid tumors in blood and tumor.

Study processing details: The authors used CDR3 differences across clinicopathological groups to build a distant-metastasis classifier for papillary thyroid cancer. TCRdb re-clonotyped the PCR reads via MiXCR. Clone size and V and J calls follow TCRdb, not the original study. The sample has tens of thousands of clones, roughly 18% seen once. For this clone: Its cognate antigen is unknown. At one boundary the junction diverges from the germline segment, which might be a read error. Other DNA sequences within the sample encode an identical CDR3.

The CDR3 runs 12 residues. The germline gives CDR1 MRHNA, CDR2 SNTAGT. Thyroid surgery was performed in patients who had received no treatment beforehand. The genes are TRBV6-4 and TRBJ2-2; possibly TRBD2 for D (5 bases). The specimen was blood. This clonotype was obtained from a female donor with papillary thyroid cancer or a benign thyroid nodule (not recorded which). Some clones in this sample may be carry-over from other donors' samples. DNA for the CDR3: TGTGCCGGTGGGCTAATCACCGGGGAGCTATTTTTT. This translates into CAGGLITGELFF.